This T cell receptor beta chain was sequenced for a study of cytomegalovirus exposure and HLA in healthy donors. Study in general: An earlier analysis identified 110 million or so unique TCR beta sequences in about 180 million T cells. Study-wide findings and caveats: Prediction of most subjects' HLA-A and HLA-B alleles by TCR beta sequences was reportedly accurate. The study designated 150 or so TCR beta chains cytomegalovirus-associated.

Germline trimming cut 6 bases from V and 1 base from J; bases unmatched to any gene: 3. The CDR3 spans 14 residues. Germline CDR1 and CDR2: KGHSH and LQKENI. The PCR ran on 60 Vbeta and 13 Jbeta primers. Data came from immunoSEQ multiplex PCR; TCRdb stores just in-frame clones and leaves some out. The sample gives under 200,000 clones, roughly 89% of which show up once; 0.8% to 1% is in the top ten. As to this clone: Its antigen remains unidentified. This CDR3 is also generated by other DNA sequences in the sample.

Source material: PBMCs. The chain is built from TRBV18 and TRBJ1-1; the match to TRBD1 covers 9 bases. The receptor was derived from a woman in her twenties or thirties in good health and CMV-seronegative. The CDR3 reads CASSPGQGNTEAFF. DNA of the CDR3: TGTGCCAGCTCCCCGGGACAGGGGAACACTGAAGCTTTCTTT.